The 25 T cell receptor beta chains given below trace back to one sample, sequenced in a study of control samples from healthy donors and cancer patients. Repertoires were generated with immunoSEQ multiplex PCR, while TCRdb's copy carries only in-frame clones and drops some. This sample has tens of thousands of clones; about 88% occur once, and the top ten carry more than 5.5%. Sequencing was done on a sample of blood. The source is a man aged 50-60 years in good health.

This clone was seen only once. CDR3 nucleotides: TGCGCCAGCAGCTTCAGGGGGCTAAGCTCTGGGGCCAACGTCCTGACTTTC. This encodes CASSFRGLSSGANVLTF. The chain is built from TRBV5-1 and TRBJ2-6, with 8 bases that match TRBD1. Germline CDR1 reads SGHRS; CDR2 reads YFSETQ. The CDR3 contains 17 residues. Unmatched junction bases numbered 4, after V lost 2 bases and J lost 0 bases. The variable domain in full, completed from reference TRBV5-1 and TRBJ2-6, reads KAGVTQTPRYLIKTRGQQVTLSCSPISGHRSVSWYQQTPGQGLQFLFEYFSETQRNKGNFPGRFSGRQFSNSRSEMNVSTLELGDSALYLCASSFRGLSSGANVLTFGAGSRLTVL.

The chain is built from TRBV27 and TRBJ2-7; TRBD1 agrees at 7 bases. V was pared by 8 bases and J by 2 bases, with 9 bases of the junction left unmatched. CDR1 is MNHEY, CDR2 SMNVEV, per germline (reference sequence). The CDR3 covers 14 residues. The DNA of the CDR3 is TGTGCCAGCGGATCCGGCCAGGGGGCCTACGAGCAGTACTTC. It yields the protein CASGSGQGAYEQYF.

This chain uses TRBV3-1 (or the pseudogene TRBV3-2) with TRBJ1-2, with TRBD1 as a possible D gene (6 bases). V lost 4 bases to trimming and J lost 2 bases, with 17 bases between them. The length of the CDR3 is 16 residues. Germline CDR1 and CDR2: LGHDT and YNNKEL (reference sequence). The CDR3 here is CASSPPPQGPNYGYTF. The CDR3 bases are TGTGCCAGCAGCCCCCCTCCACAGGGACCCAACTATGGCTACACCTTC.

The chain couples TRBV4-1 to TRBJ2-7; 8 nucleotides agree with TRBD1. V lost 6 bases to trimming and J lost 2 bases; unmatched junction nucleotides: 9. This CDR3 is 15 amino acids long. Germline V lookup: CDR1 MGHRA, CDR2 YSYEKL. CDR3 loop: CASRITGTGTYEQYF. The CDR3 nucleotides are TGCGCCAGCAGAATTACCGGGACAGGTACCTACGAGCAGTACTTC.

This chain uses TRBV3-1 (or the pseudogene TRBV3-2) with TRBJ1-1; no reliable D call. The CDR3 spans 12 residues. Per germline, CDR1 LGHDT and CDR2 YNNKEL (reference sequence). The V end lost 5 bases, the J end lost 6 bases, and 10 bases lay between the germline ends. The CDR3 here is CASSEPKAEAFF. The CDR3 nucleotides are TGTGCCAGCAGCGAGCCGAAGGCTGAAGCTTTCTTT.

This clone was recorded only once. The J gene is TRBJ1-5, the V gene TRBV30, with D unclear. The CDR3 runs to 13 residues. Germline V lookup: CDR1 GTSNPN, CDR2 SVGIG (reference sequence). V lost 3 bases, J lost 4 bases, and 10 bases lay in between. CDR3 protein: CAWRTAGNQPQHF. DNA for the CDR3: TGTGCCTGGAGAACAGCGGGGAATCAGCCCCAGCATTTT.

This sequence joins TRBV29-1 and TRBJ2-7; TRBD2 might be the D (7 bases). Trimming left V 2 bases short and J 6 bases short, with 11 bases between. CDR1 is SQVTM, CDR2 ANQGSEA, per germline. The CDR3 is 12 residues long. The CDR3, as DNA: TGCAGCGTTGAAAGGGGGGGCCGCGAGCAGTACTTC. As protein: CSVERGGREQYF.

Of note for this clone: Other DNA variants within this sample encode the same CDR3. The CDR3 loop is CASSEGRQNSGNTIYF. CDR3 bases: TGTGCCAGCAGTGAAGGCAGACAGAACTCTGGAAACACCATATATTTT. The J gene is TRBJ1-3, the V gene TRBV6-1, with D possibly TRBD1 on 5 matching bases. V lost 1 base and J lost 0, with 10 bases in between. Germline CDR1 is MNHNS and CDR2 is SASEGT. The CDR3 sequence is 16 residues long.

The rearrangement links TRBV27 to TRBJ1-1, with D tentatively TRBD1 (6 bases). CDR3 length: 17 amino acids. Germline CDR1 and CDR2: MNHEY and SMNVEV (reference sequence). With 2 bases removed from V and 0 bases from J, the gap between germline ends came to 16 bases. The CDR3 region is CASSLTWGAALNTEAFF. In DNA, the CDR3 is TGTGCCAGCAGTTTAACGTGGGGGGCGGCGCTGAACACTGAAGCTTTCTTT.

The rearrangement uses TRBV5-1 and TRBJ2-7; the match to TRBD2 covers 11 bases. Unmatched junction bases numbered 6, after V lost 3 bases and J lost 4 bases. The CDR3 length is 15 residues. Germline CDR1 reads SGHRS; CDR2 reads YFSETQ. CDR3 nucleotide sequence: TGCGCCAGCAGCTCTCTAGCGGGGGGTAGGTACGAGCAGTACTTC. Protein: CASSSLAGGRYEQYF. The entire variable domain, with the rest obtained from reference TRBV5-1 and TRBJ2-7, is as follows: KAGVTQTPRYLIKTRGQQVTLSCSPISGHRSVSWYQQTPGQGLQFLFEYFSETQRNKGNFPGRFSGRQFSNSRSEMNVSTLELGDSALYLCASSSLAGGRYEQYFGPGTRLTVT.

The rearrangement uses TRBV3-1 (or the pseudogene TRBV3-2) and TRBJ1-4; perhaps TRBD1 as D (6 bases). Looked up from germline, CDR1 is LGHDT and CDR2 is YNNKEL (reference sequence). Trimming removed 6 bases at V and 7 bases at J, with 18 bases between. The CDR3 is 15 residues long. CDR3 in amino acids: CASSFTQGQVEKLFF. DNA for the CDR3: TGTGCCAGCAGTTTCACCCAGGGGCAGGTTGAAAAACTGTTTTTT.

The chain couples TRBV6-5 to TRBJ1-1, with a weak D call TRBD1 (6 bases). Germline values: CDR1 MNHEY, CDR2 SVGAGI. CDR3 size: 14 residues. V shed 7 bases and J shed 1 base, with 13 bases lying between them. The CDR3 nucleotides are TGTGCCAGCACCCCGGGAGGGGGGAACACTGAAGCTTTCTTT. This gives the protein CASTPGGGNTEAFF.

CDR3: CASSVIAASPLHF. In nucleotides, the CDR3 is TGTGCCAGCAGCGTGATCGCGGCTTCACCCCTCCACTTT. This chain links TRBV7-3 with TRBJ1-6; D remains ambiguous. The CDR3 is 13 amino acids. V was clipped by 5 bases and J by 9 bases, with 11 bases between them. The germline V gene has CDR1 SGHTA and CDR2 FQGTGA.

The chain joins TRBV4-3 to TRBJ1-1; 7 nucleotides align to TRBD1. Unmatched junction bases numbered 10, after V lost 4 bases and J lost 2 bases. The CDR3 covers 16 residues. Germline values: CDR1 LGHNA, CDR2 YSLEER. CDR3 in DNA: TGCGCCAGCAGCCCCTCCGGGACAGCCCCCAACACTGAAGCTTTCTTT. This codes for CASSPSGTAPNTEAFF.

J is TRBJ1-5 and V is TRBV19, with unresolved D. The CDR3 spans 12 residues. CDR1 LNHDA and CDR2 SQIVND come from the germline V gene (reference sequence). V lost 8 bases and J 3 bases, leaving 8 bases between the germline ends. CDR3 DNA sequence: TGTGCCAGTGGGGTTACCAATCAGCCCCAGCATTTT. Translation gives CASGVTNQPQHF. The full variable domain, with the rest looked up from reference TRBV19 and TRBJ1-5, is DGGITQSPKYLFRKEGQNVTLSCEQNLNHDAMYWYRQDPGQGLRLIYYSQIVNDFQKGDIAEGYSVSREKKESFPLTVTSAQKNPTAFYLCASGVTNQPQHFGDGTRLSIL.

CDR3 in amino acids: CASSLDTGQWAWAHYEQYF. The CDR3 nucleotides read TGTGCCAGCAGCTTGGATACGGGACAGTGGGCCTGGGCCCACTACGAGCAGTACTTC. This chain uses TRBV5-6 with TRBJ2-7, with 7 nucleotides matching TRBD1. The CDR3 loop spans 19 amino acids. Trimming removed 0 bases from V and 3 bases from J; junction bases left unmatched: 18. Germline CDR1 and CDR2: SGHDT and YYEEEE. Full variable domain (missing parts from reference TRBV5-6 and TRBJ2-7): DAGVTQSPTHLIKTRGQQVTLRCSPKSGHDTVSWYQQALGQGPQFIFQYYEEEERQRGNFPDRFSGHQFPNYSSELNVNALLLGDSALYLCASSLDTGQWAWAHYEQYFGPGTRLTVT.

The V gene is TRBV9, the J gene TRBJ1-1, with D unresolved. Trimming pared 2 bases from V and 3 bases from J, leaving 11 bases between. The CDR3 loop spans 14 amino acids. CDR1 is SGDLS, CDR2 YYNGEE, per germline. As DNA, the CDR3 is TGTGCCAGCAGCGTTTACCCGAGGGACACTGAAGCTTTCTTT. It codes for CASSVYPRDTEAFF.

The rearrangement joins TRBV4-2 to TRBJ2-7; a weak D match, TRBD1 (6 bases). Deletions cut 2 bases from V and 1 base from J, with 21 bases between. Germline V lookup: CDR1 LGHNA, CDR2 YNFKEQ. This CDR3 is built from 18 residues. In nucleotides, the CDR3 is TGTGCCAGCAGCCAAAGTCCCGTATCGACAGGAGATTCCTACGAGCAGTACTTC. Translated: CASSQSPVSTGDSYEQYF.

The rearrangement links TRBV15 to TRBJ1-4, with D uncertain. CDR1 is LNHNV and CDR2 is YYDKDF in the germline V gene (reference sequence). This CDR3 has 15 amino acids. V lost 5 bases to trimming and J lost 0 bases, with 10 bases between them. The CDR3 loop reads CATSSRLTTNEKLFF. The CDR3 DNA reads TGTGCCACCAGCTCCCGCCTAACAACTAATGAAAAACTGTTTTTT.

The rearrangement links TRBV7-3 to TRBJ2-2, with 8 bases matching TRBD2. The CDR3 consists of 15 residues. Germline V gene lookup returns CDR1 SGHTA and CDR2 FQGTGA. Losses at the gene ends were 6 bases for V and 5 bases for J; bases not matched to a gene: 8. The CDR3 bases are TGTGCCAGCAGGACGAGCGGGGGCAGAACCGGGGAGCTGTTTTTT. This encodes CASRTSGGRTGELFF.

This chain connects TRBV6-5 to TRBJ2-5, with 10 nucleotides matching TRBD2. Germline trimming cut 4 bases from V and 3 bases from J; bases unmatched to any gene: 8. Germline CDR1 and CDR2: MNHEY and SVGAGI. The CDR3 covers 16 residues. CDR3 nucleotides: TGTGCCAGCAGTTGGTTCGGAGCGGGGGGGGAAGAGACCCAGTACTTC. It translates to CASSWFGAGGEETQYF.

This chain links TRBV19 with TRBJ1-5, with 7 positions matching TRBD1. Germline CDR1 and CDR2: LNHDA and SQIVND (reference sequence). J lost 7 bases, V lost 3 bases, and 9 bases had no gene match. There are 15 residues in the CDR3. CDR3 DNA: TGTGCCAGTAGTATTGAGAACAGGGGCCGGCAGCCCCAGCATTTT. Protein: CASSIENRGRQPQHF.

The chain employs TRBV7-9 and TRBJ2-3; 8 bases are shared with TRBD2. After removal of 3 bases from V and 6 bases from J, the junction contained 2 bases not matched to a gene. This CDR3 region has 13 residues. Germline CDR1 is SEHNR and CDR2 is FQNEAQ (reference sequence). The CDR3 DNA is TGTGCCAGCAGCTTCCGCGGGGGGGATACGCAGTATTTT. Its translation is CASSFRGGDTQYF.

This chain connects TRBV24-1 to TRBJ2-5; 10 positions agree with TRBD1. Germline assignment: CDR1 KGHDR and CDR2 SFDVKD. The CDR3 spans 14 residues. V lost 4 bases to trimming and J lost 5 bases; unmatched junction nucleotides: 3. The CDR3 nucleotides read TGTGCCACCAGTGAGACAGGGGGCGTGGAGACCCAGTACTTC. As protein: CATSETGGVETQYF.

This chain joins TRBV7-2 and TRBJ1-5, with D hard to call. The V and J ends lost 1 base and 6 bases respectively, with 7 bases between them. The CDR3 has 13 amino acids. Germline CDR1 reads SGHTA; CDR2 reads FQGNSA. This CDR3 is CASSLEKSQPQHF. The CDR3 bases are TGTGCCAGCAGCTTAGAAAAGAGTCAGCCCCAGCATTTT.